One TCR beta chain is described in this entry. This clonotype was detected ten times or more. The specificity of this receptor is unknown. No much larger clonotype is one base removed from it; base qualities were not supplied. Library creation used 5' RACE. Sequencing was carried out with an Illumina HiSeq 2000. Template switching added a universal primer binding site, and the final cDNA carried a unique molecular identifier that allowed TCR cDNA molecules to be counted accurately. Specific primers in the conserved constant-segment region were used to synthesize first-strand cDNA for TCR alpha and beta chains. To control for contamination, every cDNA library carried two barcodes: a SMART-Mk sample barcode plus Illumina barcodes. TruSeq adapter sequences along with Illumina sample barcodes were introduced in two successive PCR steps. The TCR alpha and beta cDNA libraries were sequenced on the Illumina HiSeq platform using custom primers. Per the original workflow: Unique molecular identifiers were extracted from raw reads with MiGEC, and CDR3 positions were determined with MiXCR. For each individual, recombination models were inferred using an EM algorithm with the repgenHMM and IGoR tools. The analysis of shared clonotypes was done with the tcR package in R, with sharing normalized by the product of cloneset sizes. To study raw recombination without the effects of thymic and clonal selection, out-of-frame nonproductive sequences were analyzed. Using fastp at Q25 and MiXCR, TCRdb reprocessed the public reads and kept productive beta chains. Here each entry gathers all rows of one CDR3 protein and keeps the most common genes and DNA. The V and J calls reflect TCRdb's pipeline rather than the authors' work. This sample gives hundreds of thousands of distinct CDR3 sequences in total; approximately 6% of them show up just once. Roughly 1.6% of the sample lies in the top ten.

This record comes from a study of identical twins (dated by TCRdb to about 2016). In terms of the full investigation: To test whether fetal clonotypes persist, the study used deep sequencing on TCR alpha and beta repertoires from monozygotic twins, unrelated adults of various ages, and cord blood. Replicate twin experiments were performed at different times using different library preparation protocols to rule out contamination.

The V end loses 1 base and the J end loses 5 bases, and a stretch of 9 bases separates them. Based on the germline V gene, the CDR1 and CDR2 sequences are SGHVS and FNYEAQ. The CDR3 runs 13 residues from the cysteine to the phenylalanine. Only CDR3 DNA remains: 39 bases, in frame from the first base. Study-level results and caveats: Because the same donors could not be followed over many years, the conclusions depended on cross-sectional statistical analysis. Fewer insertions were carried by abundant cord blood beta clonotypes, a similar but weaker trend appeared in young adult naive repertoires, and no such trend appeared in memory repertoires. In beta out-of-frame sequences, excess twin sharing was weaker, because having fewer shared sequences lowered the signal-to-noise ratio. Zero-insertion analyses could be partly confounded by invariant T cells such as MAIT and iNKT, though diverse VJ usage argued against such confounding for most clonotypes. Compared with coincidental sharing between unrelated individuals, out-of-frame TCR alpha sequences shared between twins had an excess of sequences with low generation probability. In monozygotic twins, out-of-frame TCR alpha sharing was systematically underestimated by recombination models, although the models agreed with sharing between unrelated individuals.

Every donor in the study was a healthy Caucasian. Three unrelated non-twin adults were additionally sequenced: a male aged 18 to 30, a male aged 50 to 60 and a female aged 50 to 60. Using Miltenyi CD45RO+ enrichment and human naive T-cell isolation kits, memory (CD45RO+) and naive T cells were isolated from PBMC. The sequence joins TRBV7-6 to TRBJ2-7; the D segment is perhaps TRBD1 or TRBD2, each sharing 5 matched bases. The source is a man aged 18 to 29 in good health. The sequencing sample was made of naive T cells sorted from blood. What this sample's cell subset or site label stands for: cells isolated with a human naive T-cell isolation kit. At the DNA level, the sequence is TGTGCCAGCAGCTTAGGAGGGGCTGACGAGCAGTACTTC. Translated, it reads CASSLGGADEQYF.